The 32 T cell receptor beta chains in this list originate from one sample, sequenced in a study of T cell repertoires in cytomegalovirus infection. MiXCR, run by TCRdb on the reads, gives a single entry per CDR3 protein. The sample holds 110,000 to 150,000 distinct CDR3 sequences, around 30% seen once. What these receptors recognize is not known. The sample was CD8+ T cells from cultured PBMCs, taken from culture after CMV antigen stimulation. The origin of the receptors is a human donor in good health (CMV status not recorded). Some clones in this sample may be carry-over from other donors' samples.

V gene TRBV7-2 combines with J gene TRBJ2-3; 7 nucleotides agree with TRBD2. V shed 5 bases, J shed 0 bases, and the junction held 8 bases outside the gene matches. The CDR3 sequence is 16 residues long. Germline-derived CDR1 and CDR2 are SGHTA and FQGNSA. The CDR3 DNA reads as TGTGCCAGCAGCCAGGCGGGAGAGGGGAGCACAGATACGCAGTATTTT. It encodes CASSQAGEGSTDTQYF.

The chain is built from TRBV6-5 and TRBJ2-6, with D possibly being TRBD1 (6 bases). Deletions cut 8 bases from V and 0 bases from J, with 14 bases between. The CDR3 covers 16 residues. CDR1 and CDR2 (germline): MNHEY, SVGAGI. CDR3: CASATTGSSGANVLTF. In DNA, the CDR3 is TGTGCCAGCGCCACGACAGGCAGCTCTGGGGCCAACGTCCTGACTTTC.

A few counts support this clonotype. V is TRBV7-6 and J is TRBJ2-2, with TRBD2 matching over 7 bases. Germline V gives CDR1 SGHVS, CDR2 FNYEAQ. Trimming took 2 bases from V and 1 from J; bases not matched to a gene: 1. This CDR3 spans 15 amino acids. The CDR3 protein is CASSLWGGNTGELFF. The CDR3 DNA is TGTGCCAGCAGCTTATGGGGGGGGAACACCGGGGAGCTGTTTTTT.

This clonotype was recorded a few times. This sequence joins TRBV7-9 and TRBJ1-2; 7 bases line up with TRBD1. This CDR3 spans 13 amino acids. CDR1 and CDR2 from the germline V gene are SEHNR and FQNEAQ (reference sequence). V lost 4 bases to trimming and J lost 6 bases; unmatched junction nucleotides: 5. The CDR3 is CASSSEGAHGYTF. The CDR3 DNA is TGTGCCAGCAGCTCAGAGGGGGCGCATGGCTACACCTTC.

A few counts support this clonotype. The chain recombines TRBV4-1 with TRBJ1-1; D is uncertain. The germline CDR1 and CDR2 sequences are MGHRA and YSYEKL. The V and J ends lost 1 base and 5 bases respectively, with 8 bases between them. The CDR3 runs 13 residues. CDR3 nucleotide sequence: TGCGCCAGCAGCCAAGGAATTGGAACTGAAGCTTTCTTT. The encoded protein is CASSQGIGTEAFF.

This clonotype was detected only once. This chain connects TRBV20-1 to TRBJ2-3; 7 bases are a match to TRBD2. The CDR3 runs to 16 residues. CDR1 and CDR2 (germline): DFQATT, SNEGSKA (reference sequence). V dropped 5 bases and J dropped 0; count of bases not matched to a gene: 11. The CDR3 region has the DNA TGCAGTGCTTCGGGTCCCGACGGGGGGAGCACAGATACGCAGTATTTT. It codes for CSASGPDGGSTDTQYF.

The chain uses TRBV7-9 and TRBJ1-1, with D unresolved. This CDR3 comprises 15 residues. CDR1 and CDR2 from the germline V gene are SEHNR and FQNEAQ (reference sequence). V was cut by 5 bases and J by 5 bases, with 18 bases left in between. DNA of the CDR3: TGTGCCAGCAGCATTAGTGATTGGGGAGATACTGAAGCTTTCTTT. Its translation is CASSISDWGDTEAFF.

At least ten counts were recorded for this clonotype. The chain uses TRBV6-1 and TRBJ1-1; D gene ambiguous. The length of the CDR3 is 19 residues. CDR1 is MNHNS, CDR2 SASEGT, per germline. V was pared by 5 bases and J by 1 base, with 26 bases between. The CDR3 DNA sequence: TGTGCCAGCAGTTTTCGCTACTCTCGGGTTTCCGCCACGAACACTGAAGCTTTCTTT. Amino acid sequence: CASSFRYSRVSATNTEAFF.

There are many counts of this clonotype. As DNA, the CDR3 is TGTGCCAGCAGCCCCCGGACGGACCCGGGGGGTGGCTACACCTTC. Its protein product is CASSPRTDPGGGYTF. J is TRBJ1-2 and V is TRBV7-2, with D perhaps matching TRBD1 (5 bases). V gave up 5 bases and J gave up 7 bases, with 20 bases separating them. The CDR3 extends over 15 amino acids. Germline V gene data show CDR1 as SGHTA and CDR2 as FQGNSA.

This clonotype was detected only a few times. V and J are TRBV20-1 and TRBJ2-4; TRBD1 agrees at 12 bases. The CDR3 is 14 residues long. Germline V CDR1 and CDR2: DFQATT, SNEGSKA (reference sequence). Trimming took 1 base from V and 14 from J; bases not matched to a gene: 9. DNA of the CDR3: TGCAGTGCTAGAGCCGGGACAGGGGGCCCCATGGAGTACTTC. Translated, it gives CSARAGTGGPMEYF.

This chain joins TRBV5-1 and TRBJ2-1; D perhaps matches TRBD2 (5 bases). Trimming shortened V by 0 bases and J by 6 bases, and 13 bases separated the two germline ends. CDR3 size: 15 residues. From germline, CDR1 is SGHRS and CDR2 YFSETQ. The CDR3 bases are TGCGCCAGCAGCTTGGAATCGGGGAGCGTCAATGAGCAGTTCTTC. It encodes CASSLESGSVNEQFF.

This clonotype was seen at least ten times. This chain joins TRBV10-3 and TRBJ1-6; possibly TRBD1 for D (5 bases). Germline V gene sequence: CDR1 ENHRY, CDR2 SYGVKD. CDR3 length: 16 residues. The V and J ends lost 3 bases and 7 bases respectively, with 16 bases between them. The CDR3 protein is CAISELQSRDNSPLHF. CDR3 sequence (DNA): TGTGCCATCAGTGAACTTCAGTCCAGGGACAATTCACCCCTCCACTTT.

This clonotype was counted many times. For the CDR3, the DNA is TGTGCCAGCAGCTTAGACAGGATTTATTCAACTAATGAAAAACTGTTTTTT. Its translation is CASSLDRIYSTNEKLFF. The rearrangement uses TRBV7-9 and TRBJ1-4; a possible D gene is TRBD1 (5 bases). The CDR3 consists of 17 residues. The V end lost 1 base, the J end lost 0 bases, and 12 bases lay between the germline ends. Germline CDR1 reads SEHNR; CDR2 reads FQNEAQ (reference sequence).

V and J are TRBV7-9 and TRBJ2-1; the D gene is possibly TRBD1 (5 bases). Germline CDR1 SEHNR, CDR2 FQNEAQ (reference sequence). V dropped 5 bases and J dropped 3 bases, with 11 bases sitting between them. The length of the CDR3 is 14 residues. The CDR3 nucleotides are TGTGCCAGCAGCCCAGGGCGCAACTACAATGAGCAGTTCTTC. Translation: CASSPGRNYNEQFF.

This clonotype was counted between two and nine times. DNA of the CDR3: TGTGCCAGCACGGGACTAGCCCCTCTTCCAGATACGCAGTATTTT. Amino acids: CASTGLAPLPDTQYF. The chain employs TRBV7-2 and TRBJ2-3, with 9 positions matching TRBD2. This CDR3 has 15 amino acids. The junction had 9 bases not matched to a gene; V was cut back by 7 bases and J by 4 bases. Germline values: CDR1 SGHTA, CDR2 FQGNSA.

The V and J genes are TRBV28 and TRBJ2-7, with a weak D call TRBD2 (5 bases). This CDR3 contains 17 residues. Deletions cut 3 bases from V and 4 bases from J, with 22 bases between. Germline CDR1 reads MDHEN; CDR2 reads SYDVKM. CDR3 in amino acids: CASSLWPFRPGIYEQYF. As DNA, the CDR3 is TGTGCCAGCAGTTTGTGGCCTTTCCGCCCGGGAATATACGAGCAGTACTTC.

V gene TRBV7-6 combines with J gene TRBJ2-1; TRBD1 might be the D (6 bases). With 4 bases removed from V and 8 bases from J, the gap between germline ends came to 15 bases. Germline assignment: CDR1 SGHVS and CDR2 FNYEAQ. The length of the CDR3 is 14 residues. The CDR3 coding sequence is TGTGCCAGCAGCTCCGAGACAGGTTACTATGAGCAGTTCTTC. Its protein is CASSSETGYYEQFF.

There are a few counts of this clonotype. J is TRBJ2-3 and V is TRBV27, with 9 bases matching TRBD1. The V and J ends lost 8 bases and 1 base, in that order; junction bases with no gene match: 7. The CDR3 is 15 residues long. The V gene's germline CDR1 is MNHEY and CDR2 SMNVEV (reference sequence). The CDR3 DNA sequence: TGTGCCAGCCCCCCTGGACAGGGGTGCACAGATACGCAGTATTTT. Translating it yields CASPPGQGCTDTQYF.

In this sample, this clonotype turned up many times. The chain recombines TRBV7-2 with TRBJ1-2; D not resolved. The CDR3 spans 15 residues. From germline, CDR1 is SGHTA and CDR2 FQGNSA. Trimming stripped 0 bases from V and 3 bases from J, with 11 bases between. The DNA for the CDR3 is TGTGCCAGCAGCTTAGCGGTCGCCAGCGACTATGGCTACACCTTC. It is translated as CASSLAVASDYGYTF.

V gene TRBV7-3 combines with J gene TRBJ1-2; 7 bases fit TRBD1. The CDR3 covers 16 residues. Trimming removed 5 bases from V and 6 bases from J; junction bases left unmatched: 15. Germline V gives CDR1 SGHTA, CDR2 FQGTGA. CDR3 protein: CASSGYELGTVHGYTF. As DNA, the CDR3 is TGTGCCAGCAGCGGGTATGAACTTGGGACAGTTCATGGCTACACCTTC.

The CDR3 region is CASSSRDEPYGYTF. Here the CDR3 DNA reads TGTGCCAGCAGTTCACGTGACGAGCCTTATGGCTACACCTTC. V and J are TRBV12-3 or TRBV12-4 and TRBJ1-2; D is undetermined. The CDR3 loop spans 14 amino acids. The V end was cut by 4 bases, the J end by 5 bases, with 14 bases between.

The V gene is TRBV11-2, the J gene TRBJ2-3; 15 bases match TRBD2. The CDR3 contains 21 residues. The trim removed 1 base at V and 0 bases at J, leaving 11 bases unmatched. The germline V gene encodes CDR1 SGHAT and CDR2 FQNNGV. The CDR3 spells CASSLAPGTSGGRSSTDTQYF. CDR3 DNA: TGTGCCAGCAGCTTAGCCCCTGGGACTAGCGGGGGGAGGTCCAGCACAGATACGCAGTATTTT.

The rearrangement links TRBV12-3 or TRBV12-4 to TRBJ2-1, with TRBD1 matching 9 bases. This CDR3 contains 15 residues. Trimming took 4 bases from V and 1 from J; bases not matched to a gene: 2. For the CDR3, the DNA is TGTGCCAGCAGTTCCGGGACAGGGTCCTACAATGAGCAGTTCTTC. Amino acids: CASSSGTGSYNEQFF.

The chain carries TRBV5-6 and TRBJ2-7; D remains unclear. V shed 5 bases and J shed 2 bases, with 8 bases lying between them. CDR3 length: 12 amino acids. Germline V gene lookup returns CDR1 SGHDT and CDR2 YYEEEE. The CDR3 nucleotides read TGTGCCAGCAGGGCCAGCGCCTACGAGCAGTACTTC. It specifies CASRASAYEQYF.

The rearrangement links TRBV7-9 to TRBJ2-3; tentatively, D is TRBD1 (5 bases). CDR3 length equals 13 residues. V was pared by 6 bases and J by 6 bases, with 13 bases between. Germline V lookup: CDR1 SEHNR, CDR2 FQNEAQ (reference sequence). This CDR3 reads CASSGARSDTQYF. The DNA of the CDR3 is TGTGCCAGCAGTGGGGCCCGCAGCGATACGCAGTATTTT.

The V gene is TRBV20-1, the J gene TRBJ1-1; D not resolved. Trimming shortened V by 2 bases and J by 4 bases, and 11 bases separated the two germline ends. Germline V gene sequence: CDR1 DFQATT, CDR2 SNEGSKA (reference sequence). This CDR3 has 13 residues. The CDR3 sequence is CSARRGFSTEAFF. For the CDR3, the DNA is TGCAGTGCTAGAAGAGGGTTTAGCACTGAAGCTTTCTTT.

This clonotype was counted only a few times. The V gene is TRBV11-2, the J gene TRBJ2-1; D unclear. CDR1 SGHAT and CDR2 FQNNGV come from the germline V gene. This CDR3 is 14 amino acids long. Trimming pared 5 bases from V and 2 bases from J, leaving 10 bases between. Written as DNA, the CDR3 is TGTGCCAGCAGCCCGCACCGAGCCTACAATGAGCAGTTCTTC. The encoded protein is CASSPHRAYNEQFF. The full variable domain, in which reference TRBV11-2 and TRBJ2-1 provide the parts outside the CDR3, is EAGVAQSPRYKIIEKRQSVAFWCNPISGHATLYWYQQILGQGPKLLIQFQNNGVVDDSQLPKDRFSAERLKGVDSTLKIQPAKLEDSAVYLCASSPHRAYNEQFFGPGTRLTVL.

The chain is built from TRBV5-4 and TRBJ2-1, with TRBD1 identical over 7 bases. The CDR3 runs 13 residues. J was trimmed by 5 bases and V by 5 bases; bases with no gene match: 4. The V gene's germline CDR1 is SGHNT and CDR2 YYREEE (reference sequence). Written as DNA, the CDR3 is TGTGCCAGCAGTCTAACAGGGGACAATGAGCAGTTCTTC. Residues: CASSLTGDNEQFF.

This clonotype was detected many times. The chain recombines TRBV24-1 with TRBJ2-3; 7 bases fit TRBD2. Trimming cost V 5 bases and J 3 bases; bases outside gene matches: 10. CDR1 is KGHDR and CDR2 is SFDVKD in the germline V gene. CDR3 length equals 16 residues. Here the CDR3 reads CATSATRGFGTDTQYF. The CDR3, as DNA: TGTGCCACCAGTGCCACGCGGGGGTTCGGTACAGATACGCAGTATTTT.

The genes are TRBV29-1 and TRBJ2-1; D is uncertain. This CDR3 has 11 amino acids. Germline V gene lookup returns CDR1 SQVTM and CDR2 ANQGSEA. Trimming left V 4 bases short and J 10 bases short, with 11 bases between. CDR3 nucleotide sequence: TGCAGCGTTGCCCCCGCCGGAGAGCAGTTCTTC. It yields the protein CSVAPAGEQFF.

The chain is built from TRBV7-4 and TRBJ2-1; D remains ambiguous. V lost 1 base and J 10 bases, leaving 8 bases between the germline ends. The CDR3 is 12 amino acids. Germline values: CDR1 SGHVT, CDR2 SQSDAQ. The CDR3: CASSLVSGEQFF. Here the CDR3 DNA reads TGTGCCAGCAGCTTAGTCTCAGGCGAGCAGTTCTTC.

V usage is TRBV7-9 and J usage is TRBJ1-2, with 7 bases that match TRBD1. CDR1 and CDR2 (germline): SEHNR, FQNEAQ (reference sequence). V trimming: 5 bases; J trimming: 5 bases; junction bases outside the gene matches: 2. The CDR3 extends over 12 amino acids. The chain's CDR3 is CASSKTGYGYTF. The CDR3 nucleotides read TGTGCCAGCAGCAAGACAGGGTATGGCTACACCTTC.